This TCR beta chain was profiled in a study of cytomegalovirus exposure and HLA in healthy donors. Whole-study findings and limits: Earlier findings revealed that most TCR beta V segments proved productive either about 87% or about 30% of the time. Another analysis was done later, and it associated over 15,000 TCR beta sequences with HLA alleles at 0.05 false discovery rate.

Regarding donors, all were healthy bone marrow donors. The CDR3 has 13 amino acids. Germline loops: CDR1 LGHNT, CDR2 FRNRAP. Trimming pared 6 bases from V and 7 bases from J, leaving 15 bases between. PCR employed 60 Vbeta and 13 Jbeta primers. Sequencing was performed with immunoSEQ multiplex PCR; in TCRdb, only in-frame clones are kept and a portion is missing. The sample consists of around 190,000 clones, around 82% of them appearing once. On this clone: What it binds is unknown.

The chain joins TRBV12-5 to TRBJ1-1; maybe TRBD1 (6 bases). This sequence originates from a man aged 35-49 years in good health and CMV-seronegative. Material: PBMCs. This CDR3 is CASGQNLQGEAFF. The CDR3 DNA follows: TGTGCTAGTGGCCAAAATTTACAGGGTGAAGCTTTCTTT.